Described below is a single TCR beta chain sequence and its context. Its matching antigen is unknown. Caucasian adults residing in Nashville, Tennessee made up all the donors. It was into CD45RA+ naive and CD45RA-negative memory subsets that the CD4+ cells were split. The V gene end was trimmed by 6 bases and the J gene end by 6 bases; junction bases not matched to a gene: 7. Germline V gives CDR1 MNHEY, CDR2 SVGAGI. The CDR3 contains 15 residues. This record belongs to a study of shared clonotypes between healthy human individuals. General observations from the study: Depth was large, yet rarefaction showed that sorted-subset sequencing was incomplete. Four donors shared about 4.5% of their naive CD4 clonotypes.

The repertoire was sequenced with immunoSEQ multiplex PCR; TCRdb's copy has only in-frame clones and lacks some. The sample gives roughly 1,600,000 clones, 98% of which show up once; about 0.35% is in the top ten. The chain joins TRBV6-5 to TRBJ2-3; TRBD2 aligns across 12 bases. Source material: naive CD4+ T cells sorted from blood. Specified subset: CD45RA+ positively selected. This clonotype was obtained from a man aged 25-45 years in good health. This chain's CDR3 is CASSHPGLAGDTQYF. As DNA, the CDR3 is TGTGCCAGCAGCCACCCGGGACTAGCGGGCGATACGCAGTATTTT.